This T cell receptor beta chain was identified in a study of regulatory T cells in long-lasting Graves disease. Study outcomes and limitations: Relative to new patients (roughly 970), persistent patients exhibited greater sharing of public clonotypes (approximately 2,700). Among samples with persistent disease, TRBV28, TRBJ1-2 and TRBJ2-5 were favored.

As regards this clonotype: Its antigen is as yet unknown.

The time point: newly diagnosed GD, antithyroid drugs for less than 3 months. The authors made the TCR library using RNA they extracted from PBMCs. With iRepertoire HTBI primers and Arm-PCR of CDR3 regions, TCR beta libraries were built. TCRdb reprocessed the multiplex PCR reads with MiXCR, giving one entry per CDR3 protein. The sample comprises roughly 430,000 distinct CDR3 sequences, less than 20% of which are singletons, and 9.5% to 12% rests with the top ten. The CDR3 contains 15 residues. V dropped 5 bases and J dropped 0 bases, with 11 bases sitting between them. Germline values: CDR1 LNHDA, CDR2 SQIVND (reference sequence). The sample was also linked to a second study, of T cells in Graves' hyperthyroidism and ophthalmopathy. That source notes: Hyperthyroidism had been newly diagnosed in patients aged 18 to 65, and its duration was under 2 months.

The sequencing here drew on peripheral blood mononuclear cells (PBMCs), taken at new diagnosis, from a patient treated with antithyroid drugs. The V and J genes are TRBV19 and TRBJ1-5; no definite D call. The sequence was obtained from a woman aged 25-40 years with Graves disease. CDR3 residues: CASSVSEDSNQPQHF. In nucleotides, the CDR3 is TGTGCCAGTAGTGTCTCAGAGGATAGCAATCAGCCCCAGCATTTT.